The clone carrying this T cell receptor beta chain was counted between two and nine times. The data belong to a study of identical twins. Trimming at V came to 6 bases and at J to 0 bases, leaving 4 bases not matched to a gene. The V gene's germline CDR1 is SGHRS and CDR2 YFSETQ. The CDR3 consists of 14 residues. In TCRdb, the 5' RACE reads were re-called with MiXCR into one record per CDR3 protein. Counted here are about 530,000 distinct CDR3 sequences, around 15% occurring once; the ten biggest clones make up about 0.47%. A further study also used this sample, focusing on yellow fever vaccine responses in identical twins.

The receptor's source is a woman under 30 in good health. Material: CD4+ T cells sorted from blood. This sequence joins TRBV5-1 and TRBJ2-3, with 7 nucleotides matching TRBD2. CDR3 residues: CASKLADSTDTQYF. CDR3 nucleotide sequence: TGCGCCAGCAAGCTAGCGGATAGCACAGATACGCAGTATTTT.